The clone carrying this T cell receptor beta chain was found many times. No antigen is known for it. The junction had 9 bases not matched to a gene; V was cut back by 6 bases and J by 4 bases. This CDR3 region has 14 residues. The germline gives CDR1 SQVTM, CDR2 ANQGSEA. Presence of unique molecular identifiers characterized the TCR beta cDNA libraries. MiXCR was run by TCRdb on the PCR reads, yielding one entry per CDR3 protein. The table lists roughly 540,000 distinct CDR3 sequences, 30% to 40% of them singletons. This specimen belongs to a study of post-analysis software for immune sequencing data. General study results and limits: TRBV5-6, TRBV5-1 and TRBV20-1 were among four or five TRBV segments more frequent in patients than controls.

Sequencing was performed on blood. The receptor was isolated from a girl younger than 18 with multiple sclerosis. This chain connects TRBV29-1 to TRBJ1-2; TRBD1 matches 9 bases. The CDR3 protein is CSVKLGQGAYGYTF. CDR3 sequence (DNA): TGCAGCGTGAAATTGGGACAGGGCGCCTATGGCTACACCTTC.